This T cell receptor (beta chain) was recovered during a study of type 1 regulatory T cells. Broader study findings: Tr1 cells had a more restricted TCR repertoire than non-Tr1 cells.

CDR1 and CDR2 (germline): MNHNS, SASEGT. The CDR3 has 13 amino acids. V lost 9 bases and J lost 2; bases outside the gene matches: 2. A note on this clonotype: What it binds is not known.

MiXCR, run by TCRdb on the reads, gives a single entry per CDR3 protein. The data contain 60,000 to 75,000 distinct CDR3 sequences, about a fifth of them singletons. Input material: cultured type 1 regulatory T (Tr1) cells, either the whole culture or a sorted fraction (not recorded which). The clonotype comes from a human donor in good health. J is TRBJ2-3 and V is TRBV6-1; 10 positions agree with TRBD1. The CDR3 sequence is CASRQGATDTQYF. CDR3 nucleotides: TGTGCCAGTAGACAGGGGGCCACAGATACGCAGTATTTT.